This T cell receptor beta chain stems from a study of T cells in Graves' hyperthyroidism and ophthalmopathy (dated by TCRdb to between 2018 and 2020). Background on the whole study: Peripheral blood samples were taken at the time of initial diagnosis, prior to any treatment. To identify distinguishing TCR V-J signatures, a discovery cohort of about a hundred patients was used, comprising 43 with Graves' ophthalmopathy and 57 with stable Graves' hyperthyroidism. After blood sampling, hyperthyroidism patients were treated with methimazole at a starting dose of 30 mg daily, and ophthalmopathy patients were treated with high-dose intravenous methylprednisolone. According to the paper, TCR Vbeta CDR3 sequencing was carried out on 120 to 150 peripheral blood samples, which came from fewer than 50 ophthalmopathy, under 80 hyperthyroidism and approximately 17 progressor patients. Prospective prediction of ophthalmopathy was tested in an independent validation cohort consisting of some 18 hyperthyroidism patients and about 17 patients who later progressed to ophthalmopathy. Thyroid tissue and blood T-cell repertoires from about 6 Graves' hyperthyroidism patients were also compared in the study. The approximately 100 discovery patients were divided at random into training and test sets in a 7:3 ratio. Results and caveats for the whole study, not just this receptor: In validation, progression to ophthalmopathy was predicted by the model with 65% to 71% sensitivity and 72.22% specificity, a median of about 6 months before onset. No statistical method was used to fix the sample size in advance, and group allocation was not hidden from the investigators. A model built on a 13 V-J signature distinguished ophthalmopathy from stable hyperthyroidism, reaching around 88% sensitivity and about 81% specificity in cross-validation and 80%/75% in testing. Most expanded thyroid clonotypes (frequency above 0.001) were also detected in blood, suggesting blood repertoires may reflect thyroid immune responses.

This clonotype was observed many times. What this receptor recognizes is not known. Within one base of it there is no much larger clone, and no base qualities were kept. The TCR beta CDR3 regions were amplified from the RNA transcripts. For the first round of RT-PCR on the TCR CDR3, the HTBI primer set was used together with the Qiagen OneStep RT-PCR kit. The libraries were constructed in a second round of multiplex PCR and then size-selected and purified. Libraries were sequenced paired-end with 100 bp reads on an Illumina HiSeq2000. The authors processed their data as follows. SOAPnuke was used to process the raw data, with reads discarded if the reads contained adapters or uncalled bases, had a mean Phred below 15, or lacked an exact constant-primer or identifier match. COPE v1.2.5 was used to merge high-quality paired reads, and clonotypes were defined as unique nucleotide sequences. Clonotypes were aligned to IMGT TRBV, TRBD and TRBJ reference segments using MiTCR v1.1. Analysis was restricted to V-J combinations with a frequency above 0.0001, which covered roughly 99% of repertoires. The TCS score was defined as F50 (clonal expansion) divided by E x V (chaos), with BLOSUM62-based TCRdist calculated between CDR3 peptides within each V-J. Welch's t-statistics and random forest reduced several hundred V-J features to 10 to 15, which were used in a naive Bayes classifier (R e1071). Through fastp at Q25 and MiXCR, TCRdb rebuilt clones from the public reads, retaining in-frame beta chains. Each record represents a unique CDR3 protein, reported with the most common genes and DNA among its rows. The V and J calls and clone size come from TCRdb's table, not from the authors' own analysis. The sample contains around 500,000 distinct CDR3 sequences, roughly an eighth of them found a single time. The leading ten clones occupy around 17% of the sample.

Stable Graves' hyperthyroidism was defined as no progression to ophthalmopathy during 18 months of follow-up. Hyperthyroidism patients were newly diagnosed, with disease duration under 2 months, and aged 18 to 65 years. The study excluded patients with uncontrolled infections, other autoimmune diseases, pregnancy or lactation. Clinical symptoms, serum thyroxine and TRAb, thyroid ultrasound, and orbital computed tomography formed the basis for the diagnoses. Ficoll-Paque density gradient centrifugation was used to isolate PBMCs from around 9.1 ml of fresh peripheral blood. Total RNA was extracted with Trizol reagent, and quality was checked on an Agilent 2100 Bioanalyzer. Via the germline V gene, CDR1 is SGHAT and CDR2 FQNNGV. Cut back by 0 bases and 0 bases, the V and J ends lie 9 bases apart. Measured from the cysteine to the phenylalanine, the CDR3 is 16 residues long. Here the CDR3 DNA is all that survives: 48 bases in frame from base 1.

This clonotype was sampled from a woman between 18 and 29 years old with Graves' hyperthyroidism. The specimen sequenced was blood. The rearranged chain carries TRBV11-2 and TRBJ1-3; a confident D gene designation cannot be given. This receptor has the CDR3 CASSLEFRGSGNTIYF. The DNA is TGTGCCAGCAGCTTAGAGTTTCGGGGCTCTGGAAACACCATATATTTT. Here the CDR3 is joined to the reference TRBV11-2 and TRBJ1-3 genes, and the full variable domain is: EAGVAQSPRYKIIEKRQSVAFWCNPISGHATLYWYQQILGQGPKLLIQFQNNGVVDDSQLPKDRFSAERLKGVDSTLKIQPAKLEDSAVYLCASSLEFRGSGNTIYFGEGSWLTVV.